This T cell receptor beta chain was documented in a study of T-cell memory formation after mild COVID-19. TCRdb passed the 5' RACE reads through MiXCR, listing each CDR3 protein once. The table records more than 250,000 distinct CDR3 sequences, roughly 17% of them present only once. The germline V gene encodes CDR1 LNHNV and CDR2 YYDKDF (reference sequence). Unmatched junction bases numbered 5, after V lost 1 base and J lost 3 bases. The CDR3 consists of 15 residues. This clonotype has more than one count but fewer than ten. Sequences were obtained from PBMCs or a T cell subset sorted from them (not recorded which). The chain links TRBV15 to TRBJ2-7; TRBD1 matches at 8 bases. The TCR comes from a man aged 18 to 35 who had mild COVID-19 (a few samples of this study predate the infection). Cell type and time point are not known. CDR3 DNA: TGTGCCACCAGCAGAGCAGGGGGCGCGGGCTACGAGCAGTACGTC. Protein: CATSRAGGAGYEQYV.